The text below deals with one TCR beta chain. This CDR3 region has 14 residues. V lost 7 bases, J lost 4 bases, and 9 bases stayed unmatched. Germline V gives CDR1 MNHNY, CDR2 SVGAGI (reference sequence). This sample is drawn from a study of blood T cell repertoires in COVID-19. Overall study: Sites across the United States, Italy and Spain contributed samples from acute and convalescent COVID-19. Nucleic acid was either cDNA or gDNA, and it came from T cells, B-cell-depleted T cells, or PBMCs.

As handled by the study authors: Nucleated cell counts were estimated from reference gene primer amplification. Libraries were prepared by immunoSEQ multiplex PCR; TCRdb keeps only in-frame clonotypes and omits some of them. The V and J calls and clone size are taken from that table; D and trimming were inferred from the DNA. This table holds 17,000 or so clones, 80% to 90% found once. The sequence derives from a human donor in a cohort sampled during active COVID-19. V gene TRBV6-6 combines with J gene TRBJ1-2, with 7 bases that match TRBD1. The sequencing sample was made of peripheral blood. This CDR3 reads CASIPRDSLYGYTF. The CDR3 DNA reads TGTGCCAGCATTCCCCGGGACAGTCTCTATGGCTACACCTTC.